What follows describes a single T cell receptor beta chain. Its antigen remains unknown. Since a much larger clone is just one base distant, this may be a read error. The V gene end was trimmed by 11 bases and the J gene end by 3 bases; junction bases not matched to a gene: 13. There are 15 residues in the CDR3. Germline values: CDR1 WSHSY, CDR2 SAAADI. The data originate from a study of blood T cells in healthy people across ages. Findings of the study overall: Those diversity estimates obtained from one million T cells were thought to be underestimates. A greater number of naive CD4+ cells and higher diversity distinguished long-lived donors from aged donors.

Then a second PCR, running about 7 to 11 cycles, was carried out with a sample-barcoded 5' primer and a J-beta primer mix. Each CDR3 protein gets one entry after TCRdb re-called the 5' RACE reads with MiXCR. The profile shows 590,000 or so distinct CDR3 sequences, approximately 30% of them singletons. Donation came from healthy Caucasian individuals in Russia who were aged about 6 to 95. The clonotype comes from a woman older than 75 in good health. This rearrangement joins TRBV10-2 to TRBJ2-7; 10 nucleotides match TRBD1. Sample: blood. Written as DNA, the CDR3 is TGCGCCGGCGCCGAAGACAGGGGGCATGACTACGAGCAGTACTTC. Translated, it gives CAGAEDRGHDYEQYF.